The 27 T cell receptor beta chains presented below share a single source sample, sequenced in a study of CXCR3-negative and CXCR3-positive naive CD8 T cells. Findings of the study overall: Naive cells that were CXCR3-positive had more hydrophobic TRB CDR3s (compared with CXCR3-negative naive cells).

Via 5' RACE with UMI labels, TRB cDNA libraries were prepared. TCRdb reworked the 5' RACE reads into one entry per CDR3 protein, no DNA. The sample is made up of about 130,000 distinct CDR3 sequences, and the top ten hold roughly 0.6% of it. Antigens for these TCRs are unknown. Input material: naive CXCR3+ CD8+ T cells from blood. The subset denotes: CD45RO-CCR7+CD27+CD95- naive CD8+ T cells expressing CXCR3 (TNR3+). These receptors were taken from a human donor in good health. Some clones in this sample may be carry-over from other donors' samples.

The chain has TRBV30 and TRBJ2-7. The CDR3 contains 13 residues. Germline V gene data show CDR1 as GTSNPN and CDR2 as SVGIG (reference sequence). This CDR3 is CAWTAGSSYEQYF.

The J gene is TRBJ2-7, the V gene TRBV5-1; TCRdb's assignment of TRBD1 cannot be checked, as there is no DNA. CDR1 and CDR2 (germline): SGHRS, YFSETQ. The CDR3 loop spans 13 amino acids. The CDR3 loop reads CASSPLDPYEQYF.

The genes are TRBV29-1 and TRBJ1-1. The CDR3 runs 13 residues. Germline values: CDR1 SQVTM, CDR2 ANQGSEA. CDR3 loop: CSVEDLTNTEAFF.

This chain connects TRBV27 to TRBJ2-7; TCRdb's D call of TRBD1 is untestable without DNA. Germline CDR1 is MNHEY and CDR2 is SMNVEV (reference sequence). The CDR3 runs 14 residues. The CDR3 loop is CASRGGTGGAEQYF.

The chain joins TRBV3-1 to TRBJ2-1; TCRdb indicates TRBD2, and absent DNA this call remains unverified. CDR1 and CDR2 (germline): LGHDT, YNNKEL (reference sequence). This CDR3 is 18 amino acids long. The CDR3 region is CASSQDLASGRGYNEQFF.

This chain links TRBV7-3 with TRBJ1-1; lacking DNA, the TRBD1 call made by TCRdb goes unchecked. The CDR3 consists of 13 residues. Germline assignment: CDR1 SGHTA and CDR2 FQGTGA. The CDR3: CASSSDSLTEAFF.

CDR3 residues: CASSLRGQELTGELFF. The chain links TRBV12-3 or TRBV12-4 to TRBJ2-2. The CDR3 is 16 amino acids.

This chain's CDR3 is CASGLATRDRGNTDTQYF. This rearrangement joins TRBV12-5 to TRBJ2-3; with no DNA, the TCRdb D assignment of TRBD1 cannot be verified. Germline V gives CDR1 LGHNT, CDR2 FRNRAP. The CDR3 totals 18 residues.

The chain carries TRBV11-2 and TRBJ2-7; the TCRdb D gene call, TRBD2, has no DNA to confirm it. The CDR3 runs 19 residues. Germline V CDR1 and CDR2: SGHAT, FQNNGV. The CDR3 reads CASSSGLAGGPSHDYEQYF. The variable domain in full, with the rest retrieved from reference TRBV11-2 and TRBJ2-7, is EAGVAQSPRYKIIEKRQSVAFWCNPISGHATLYWYQQILGQGPKLLIQFQNNGVVDDSQLPKDRFSAERLKGVDSTLKIQPAKLEDSAVYLCASSSGLAGGPSHDYEQYFGPGTRLTVT.

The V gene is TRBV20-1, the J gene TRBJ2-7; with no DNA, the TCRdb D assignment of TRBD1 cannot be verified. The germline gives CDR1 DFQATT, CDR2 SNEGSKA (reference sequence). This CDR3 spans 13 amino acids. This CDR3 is CSALDRDSYEQYF.

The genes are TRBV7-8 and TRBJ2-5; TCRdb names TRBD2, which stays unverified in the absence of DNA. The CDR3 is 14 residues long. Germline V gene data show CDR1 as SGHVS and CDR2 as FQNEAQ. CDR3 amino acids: CASSLLRGEETQYF.

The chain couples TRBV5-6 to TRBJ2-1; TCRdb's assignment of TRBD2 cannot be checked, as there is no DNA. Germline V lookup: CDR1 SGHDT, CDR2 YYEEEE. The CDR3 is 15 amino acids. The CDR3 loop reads CASSLSAGPYNEQFF.

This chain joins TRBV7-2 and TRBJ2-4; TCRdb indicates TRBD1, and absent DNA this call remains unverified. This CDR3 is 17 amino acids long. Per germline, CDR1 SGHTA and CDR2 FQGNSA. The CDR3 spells CASSPKGAATVENIQYF.

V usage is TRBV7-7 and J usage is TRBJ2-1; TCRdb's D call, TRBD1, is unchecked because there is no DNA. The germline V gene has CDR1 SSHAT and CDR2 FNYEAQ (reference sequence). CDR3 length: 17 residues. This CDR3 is CASSLGPSIVPGNEQFF.

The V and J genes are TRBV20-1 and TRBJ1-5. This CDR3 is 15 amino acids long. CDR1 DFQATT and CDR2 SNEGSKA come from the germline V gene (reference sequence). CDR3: CSALRGAGSNQPQHF.

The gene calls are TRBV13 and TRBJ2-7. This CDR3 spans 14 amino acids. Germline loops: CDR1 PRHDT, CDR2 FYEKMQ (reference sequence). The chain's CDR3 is CASSLGLAHYEQYF. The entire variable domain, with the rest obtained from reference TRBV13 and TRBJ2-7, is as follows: AAGVIQSPRHLIKEKRETATLKCYPIPRHDTVYWYQQGPGQDPQFLISFYEKMQSDKGSIPDRFSAQQFSDYHSELNMSSLELGDSALYFCASSLGLAHYEQYFGPGTRLTVT.

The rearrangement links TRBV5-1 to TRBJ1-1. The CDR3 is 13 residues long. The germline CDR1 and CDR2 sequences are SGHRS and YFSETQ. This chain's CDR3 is CASNSDLGTEAFF.

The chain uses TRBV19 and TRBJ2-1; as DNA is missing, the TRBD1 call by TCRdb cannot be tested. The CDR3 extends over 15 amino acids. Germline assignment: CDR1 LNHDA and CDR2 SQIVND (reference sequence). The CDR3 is CASNPDPDIYNEQFF.

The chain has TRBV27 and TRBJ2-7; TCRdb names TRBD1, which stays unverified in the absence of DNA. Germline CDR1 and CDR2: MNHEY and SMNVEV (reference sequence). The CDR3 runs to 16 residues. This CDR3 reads CASSLYSGTASYEQYF.

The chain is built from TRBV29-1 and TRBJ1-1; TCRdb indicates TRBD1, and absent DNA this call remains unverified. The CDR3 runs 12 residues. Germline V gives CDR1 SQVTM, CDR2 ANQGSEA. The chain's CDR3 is CSVELQGLGAFF.

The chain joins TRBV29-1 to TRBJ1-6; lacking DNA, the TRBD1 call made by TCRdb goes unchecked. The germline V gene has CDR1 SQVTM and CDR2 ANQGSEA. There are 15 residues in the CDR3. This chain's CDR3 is CSVADGTRYNSPLHF.

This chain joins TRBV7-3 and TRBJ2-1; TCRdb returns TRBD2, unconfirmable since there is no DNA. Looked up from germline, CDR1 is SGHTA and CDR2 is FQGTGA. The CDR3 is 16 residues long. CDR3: CASSQLAGQAYNEQFF.

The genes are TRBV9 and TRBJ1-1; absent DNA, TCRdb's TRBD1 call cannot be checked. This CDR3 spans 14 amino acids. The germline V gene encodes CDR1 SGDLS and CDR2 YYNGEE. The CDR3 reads CASSKTGLHTEAFF. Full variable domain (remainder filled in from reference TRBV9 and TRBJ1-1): DSGVTQTPKHLITATGQRVTLRCSPRSGDLSVYWYQQSLDQGLQFLIQYYNGEERAKGNILERFSAQQFPDLHSELNLSSLELGDSALYFCASSKTGLHTEAFFGQGTRLTVV.

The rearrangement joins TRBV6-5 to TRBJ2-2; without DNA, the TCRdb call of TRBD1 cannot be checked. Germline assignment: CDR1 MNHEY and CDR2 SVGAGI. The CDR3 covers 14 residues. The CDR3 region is CASSPGLGAGELFF.

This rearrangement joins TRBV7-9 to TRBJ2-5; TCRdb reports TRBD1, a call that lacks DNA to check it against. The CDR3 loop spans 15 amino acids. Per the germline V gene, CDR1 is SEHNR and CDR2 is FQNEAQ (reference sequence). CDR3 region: CASSFGGSNQETQYF.

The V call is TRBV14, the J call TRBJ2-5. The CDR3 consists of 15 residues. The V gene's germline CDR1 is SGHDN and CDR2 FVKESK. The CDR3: CASSQEGWGQETQYF.

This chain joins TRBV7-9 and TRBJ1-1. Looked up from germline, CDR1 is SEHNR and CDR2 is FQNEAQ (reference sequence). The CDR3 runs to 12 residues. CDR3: CASSLQEQEAFF.